This T cell receptor beta chain was recorded in a study of T cell repertoires in cytomegalovirus infection. Overall study: CMV infection and matching HLA type were both indicated by public TCR beta signatures. Whole-study findings and limits: Of the TCR beta families, the public ones yielded a cumulative frequency that identified carriers of CMV plus the relevant HLA. Clonotypes of TCR beta that were HLA-C-restricted and CMV-specific dominated the ex vivo response.

TCRdb passed the reads through MiXCR, listing each CDR3 protein once. The sample has roughly 180,000 distinct CDR3 sequences; 28% are singletons. CDR1 SNHLY and CDR2 FYNNEI come from the germline V gene. V lost 7 bases and J 2 bases, leaving 18 bases between the germline ends. This CDR3 is 16 amino acids long. Note on this clonotype: Its target is unknown.

The chain has TRBV2 and TRBJ1-5, with no clear D. Sequencing used PBMCs. This TCR was sampled from a human donor in good health (CMV status not recorded). Some clones in this sample may be carry-over from other donors' samples. DNA for the CDR3: TGTGCCAGCACCGAAGGAGGGAGACGGGGCAATCAGCCCCAGCATTTT. This gives the protein CASTEGGRRGNQPQHF.